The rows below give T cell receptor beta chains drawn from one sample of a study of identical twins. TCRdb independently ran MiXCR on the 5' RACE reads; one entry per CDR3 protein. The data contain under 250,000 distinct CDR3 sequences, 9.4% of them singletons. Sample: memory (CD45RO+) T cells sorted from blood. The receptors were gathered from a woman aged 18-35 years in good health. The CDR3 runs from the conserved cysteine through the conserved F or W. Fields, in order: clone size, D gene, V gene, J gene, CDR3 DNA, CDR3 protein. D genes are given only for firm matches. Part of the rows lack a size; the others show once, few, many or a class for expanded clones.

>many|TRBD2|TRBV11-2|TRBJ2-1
TGTGCCAGCAGCCCATCCGGCGATGGACTAGCGGCCTACAATGAGCAGTTCTTC
CASSPSGDGLAAYNEQFF
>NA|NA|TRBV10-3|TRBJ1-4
TGTGCCACGGCGGACGGGGAAAAACTGTTTTTT
CATADGEKLFF
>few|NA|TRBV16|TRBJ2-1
TGTGCCAGCAGCCAATCTAGGCTCCGGAGGTTCCACAATGAGCAGTTCTTC
CASSQSRLRRFHNEQFF
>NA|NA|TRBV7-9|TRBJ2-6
TGTGCCAGCAGCTTAGGGGCGGGACGGCTTAGGGCCAACGTCCTGACTTTC
CASSLGAGRLRANVLTF
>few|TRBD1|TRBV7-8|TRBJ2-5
TGTGCCAGCCGCCATCGCAGGGGGTCCCAAGAGACCCAGTACTTC
CASRHRRGSQETQYF
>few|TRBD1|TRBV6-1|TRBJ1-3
TGTGCCAGCACAGACAGGGGCCGAACCACTGGAAACACCATATATTTT
CASTDRGRTTGNTIYF
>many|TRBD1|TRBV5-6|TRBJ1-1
TGTGCCAGCAGCTTGGAGGTCAGGGGGCGAGACACTGAAGCTTTCTTT
CASSLEVRGRDTEAFF
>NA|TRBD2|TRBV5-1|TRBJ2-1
TGCGCCAGCAGCTTGTCACTAGCGGGAGGGCCGATATCCTACAATGAGCAGTTCTTC
CASSLSLAGGPISYNEQFF
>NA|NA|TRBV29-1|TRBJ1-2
TGCAGCGTTCAACGGACTCTCGGTGGCTCCACCTTC
CSVQRTLGGSTF
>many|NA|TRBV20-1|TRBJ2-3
TGCAGTGCTAAGGTTTCAGATACGCAGTATTTT
CSAKVSDTQYF
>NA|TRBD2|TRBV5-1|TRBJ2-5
TGCGCCAGTTCTACAGGGACTAGCGGGACAGGAGAGACCCAGTACTTC
CASSTGTSGTGETQYF
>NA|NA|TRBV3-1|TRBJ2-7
TGTGCCAGCAGCCAGCTATCAGAAAAAGTGCAGTACTTC
CASSQLSEKVQYF
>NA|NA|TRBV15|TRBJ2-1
TGTGCCACCAGCAGAGCTAGCTCCTACAATGAGCAGTTCTTC
CATSRASSYNEQFF
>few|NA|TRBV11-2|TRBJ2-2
TGTGCCGACGCAGAGGGCACCGGGGAGCTGTTTTTT
CADAEGTGELFF
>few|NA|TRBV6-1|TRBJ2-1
TGTGCCAGCAGTCGGGACTTCCGAACCTACAATGAGCAGTTCTTC
CASSRDFRTYNEQFF
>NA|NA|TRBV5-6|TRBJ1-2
TGTGCCAGCAGCTCCCGAAACTATGGCTACACCTTC
CASSSRNYGYTF
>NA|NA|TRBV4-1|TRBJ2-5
TGCGCCAGCAGCCAGACTCTAACCCAAGAGACCCAGTACTTC
CASSQTLTQETQYF
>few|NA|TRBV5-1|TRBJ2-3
TGCGCCAGCAGCTTGGGACAGGCGGCAGATACGCAGTATTTT
CASSLGQAADTQYF
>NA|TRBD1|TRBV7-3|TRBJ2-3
TGTGCCAGCAGTACCTCCGGGACAGGGTCGGATACGCAGTATTTT
CASSTSGTGSDTQYF
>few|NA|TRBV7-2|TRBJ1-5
TGTGCCAGCAGCTTAGTTTGGGGGGATCAGCCCCAGCATTTT
CASSLVWGDQPQHF
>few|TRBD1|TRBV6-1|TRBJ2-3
TGTGCCAGCACCCCAGAAAGGACAGGGGTGGAAGATACGCAGTATTTT
CASTPERTGVEDTQYF
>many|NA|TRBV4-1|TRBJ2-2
TGCGCCAGCAGGAAATTGGAGTACTCCGGGGAGCTGTTTTTT
CASRKLEYSGELFF
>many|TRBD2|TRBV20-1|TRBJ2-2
TGCAGTGCTAGGGGACTAGCGGGCTTGAACACCGGGGAGCTGTTTTTT
CSARGLAGLNTGELFF
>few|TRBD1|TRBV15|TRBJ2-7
TGTGCCACCAGCAGAGAGGCAGGGGGCGAGCAGTACTTC
CATSREAGGEQYF
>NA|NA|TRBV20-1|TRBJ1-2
TGCAGTGCTAGACCTATCGATCACAGCAACTATGGCTACACCTTC
CSARPIDHSNYGYTF
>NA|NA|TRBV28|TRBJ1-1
TGTGCCAGCAGGCGGGGAGGGTTTTCTGAAGCTTTCTTT
CASRRGGFSEAFF
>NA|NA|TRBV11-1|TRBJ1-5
TGTGCCAGCAGCTTCGCCCTAAATCAGCCCCAGCATTTT
CASSFALNQPQHF
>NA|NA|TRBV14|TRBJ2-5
TGTGCCAGCAGCCAAGGGCTGGGGTACCAAGAGACCCAGTACTTC
CASSQGLGYQETQYF
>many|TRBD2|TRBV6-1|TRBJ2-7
TGTGCCAGCAGTGAAACTAGCGGCTACGAGCAGTACTTC
CASSETSGYEQYF
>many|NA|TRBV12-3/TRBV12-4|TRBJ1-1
TGTGCCAGCAGTAGGGTGAACACTGAAGCTTTCTTT
CASSRVNTEAFF
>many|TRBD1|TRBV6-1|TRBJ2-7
TGTGCCAGCAGGGCCGGGACAGAGTACGAGCAGTACTTC
CASRAGTEYEQYF
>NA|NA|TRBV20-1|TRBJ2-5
TGCAGTGCTAGAGATTTGGGCAAAGAGACCCAGTACTTC
CSARDLGKETQYF
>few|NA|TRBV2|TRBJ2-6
TGTGCCAGCAGTTCGTTGGGGGCTTGGTCTGGGGCCAACGTCCTGACTTTC
CASSSLGAWSGANVLTF
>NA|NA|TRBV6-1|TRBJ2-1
TGTGCCAGCACCAGCCAGACTAAGAATGAGCAGTTCTTC
CASTSQTKNEQFF
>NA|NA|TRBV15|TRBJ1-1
TGTGCCACCAGCAGAGTAGCCCGGGCTGAAGCTTTCTTT
CATSRVARAEAFF
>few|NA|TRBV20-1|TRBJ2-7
TGCAGTGCTAGGGACGGGCCTACCTACGAGCAGTACTTC
CSARDGPTYEQYF
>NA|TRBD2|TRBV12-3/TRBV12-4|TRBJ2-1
TGTGCCAGCAGTCGGCTTCTAGCGGGAGGTGATGAGCAGTTCTTC
CASSRLLAGGDEQFF
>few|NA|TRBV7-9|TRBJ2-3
TGTGCCAGCAGCTACACCGGGGATACGCAGTATTTT
CASSYTGDTQYF
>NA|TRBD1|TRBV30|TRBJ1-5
TGTGCCTGGAGGGGACAGATCAATCAGCCCCAGCATTTT
CAWRGQINQPQHF
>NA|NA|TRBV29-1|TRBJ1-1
TGCAGCGTTGAGGATTCCGCACCATTT
CSVEDSAPF
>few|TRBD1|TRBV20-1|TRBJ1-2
TGCAGTGCTAGGCAGGGGGTGGATGGCTACACCTTC
CSARQGVDGYTF
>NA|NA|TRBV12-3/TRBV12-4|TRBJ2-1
TGTGCCAGCACGGTAAGGACAGCCTACAATGAGCAGTTCTTC
CASTVRTAYNEQFF
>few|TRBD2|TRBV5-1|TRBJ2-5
TGCGCCAGCAGCTTGGAGGCTAGCGGGAGACCAAACCGGGAGGGGACCCAGTACTTC
CASSLEASGRPNREGTQYF
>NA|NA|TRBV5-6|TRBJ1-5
TGTGCCAGCAGCGGGGGACTCTTAGGTCAGCCCCAGCATTTT
CASSGGLLGQPQHF
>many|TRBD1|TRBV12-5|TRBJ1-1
TGTGCTAGTGGTCCACCCGGGACAGGTGTATTGAACACTGAAGCTTTCTTT
CASGPPGTGVLNTEAFF
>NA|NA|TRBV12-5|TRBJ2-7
TGTGCTAGTGGTTTGGAGGGCCTGGGGGAGCAGTACTTC
CASGLEGLGEQYF
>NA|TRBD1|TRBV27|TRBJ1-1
TGTGCCAGCACAAGGGGACAGGGCACTGAAGCTTTCTTT
CASTRGQGTEAFF
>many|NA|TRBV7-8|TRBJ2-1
TGTGCCAGCAGCACTCCCTTGGGGCGGGGGCGCAACAATGAGCAGTTCTTC
CASSTPLGRGRNNEQFF